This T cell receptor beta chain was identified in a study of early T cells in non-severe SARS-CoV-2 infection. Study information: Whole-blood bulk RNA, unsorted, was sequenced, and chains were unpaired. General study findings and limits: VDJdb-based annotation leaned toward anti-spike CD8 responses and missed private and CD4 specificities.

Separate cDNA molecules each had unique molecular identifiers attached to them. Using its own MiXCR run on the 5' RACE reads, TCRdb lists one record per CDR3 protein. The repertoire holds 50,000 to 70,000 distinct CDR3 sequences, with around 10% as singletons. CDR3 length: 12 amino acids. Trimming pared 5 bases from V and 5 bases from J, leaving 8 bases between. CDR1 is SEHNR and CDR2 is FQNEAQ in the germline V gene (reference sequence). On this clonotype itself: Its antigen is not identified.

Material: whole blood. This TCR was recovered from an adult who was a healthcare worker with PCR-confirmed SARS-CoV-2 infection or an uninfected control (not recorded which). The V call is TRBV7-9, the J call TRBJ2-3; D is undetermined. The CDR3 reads CASSPFQDTQYF. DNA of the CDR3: TGTGCCAGCAGCCCCTTTCAAGATACGCAGTATTTT.